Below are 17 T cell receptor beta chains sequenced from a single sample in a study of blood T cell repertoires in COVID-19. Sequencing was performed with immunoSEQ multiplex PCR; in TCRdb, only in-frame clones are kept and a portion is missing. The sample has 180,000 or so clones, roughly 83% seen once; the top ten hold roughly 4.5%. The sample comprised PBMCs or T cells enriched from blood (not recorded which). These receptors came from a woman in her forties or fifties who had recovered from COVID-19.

CDR3 sequence reads: CSAEVGGYGYTF. The CDR3 nucleotides are TGCAGCGCCGAGGTGGGGGGCTATGGCTACACCTTC. The chain employs TRBV29-1 and TRBJ1-2; tentative D call: TRBD1 (5 bases). V was cut by 7 bases and J by 4 bases, with 13 bases left in between. Germline-derived CDR1 and CDR2 are SQVTM and ANQGSEA. The CDR3 spans 12 residues.

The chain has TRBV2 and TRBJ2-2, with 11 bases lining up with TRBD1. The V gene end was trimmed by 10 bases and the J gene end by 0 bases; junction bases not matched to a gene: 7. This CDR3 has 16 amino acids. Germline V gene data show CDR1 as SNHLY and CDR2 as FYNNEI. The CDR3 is CATRRDRGSNTGELFF. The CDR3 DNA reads TGTGCCACACGCCGGGACAGGGGGTCGAACACCGGGGAGCTGTTTTTT.

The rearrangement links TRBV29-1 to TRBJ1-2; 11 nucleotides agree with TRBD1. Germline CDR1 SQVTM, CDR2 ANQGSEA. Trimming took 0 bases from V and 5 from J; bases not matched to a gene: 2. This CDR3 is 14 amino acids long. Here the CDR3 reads CSVEDRDRGYGYTF. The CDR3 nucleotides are TGCAGCGTTGAAGATCGGGACAGGGGGTATGGCTACACCTTC.

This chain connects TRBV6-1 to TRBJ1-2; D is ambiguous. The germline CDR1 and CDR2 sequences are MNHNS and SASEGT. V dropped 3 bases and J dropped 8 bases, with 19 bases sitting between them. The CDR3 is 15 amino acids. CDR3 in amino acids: CASSDAGIWAWGYTF. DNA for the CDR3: TGTGCCAGCAGTGATGCCGGGATCTGGGCTTGGGGCTACACCTTC.

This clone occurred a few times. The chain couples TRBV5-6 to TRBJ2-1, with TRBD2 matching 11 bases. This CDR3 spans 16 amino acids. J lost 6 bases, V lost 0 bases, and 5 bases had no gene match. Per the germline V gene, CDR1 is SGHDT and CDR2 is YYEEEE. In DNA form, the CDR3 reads TGTGCCAGCAGCTTGGGTACTAGCGGGGGTTCCAATGAGCAGTTCTTC. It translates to CASSLGTSGGSNEQFF.

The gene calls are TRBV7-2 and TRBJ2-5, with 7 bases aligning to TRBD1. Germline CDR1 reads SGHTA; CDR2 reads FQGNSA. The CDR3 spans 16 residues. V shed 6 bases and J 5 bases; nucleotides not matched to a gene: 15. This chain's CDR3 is CASRKGAAGGSETQYF. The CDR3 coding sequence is TGTGCCAGCAGGAAAGGGGCGGCAGGGGGATCCGAGACCCAGTACTTC.

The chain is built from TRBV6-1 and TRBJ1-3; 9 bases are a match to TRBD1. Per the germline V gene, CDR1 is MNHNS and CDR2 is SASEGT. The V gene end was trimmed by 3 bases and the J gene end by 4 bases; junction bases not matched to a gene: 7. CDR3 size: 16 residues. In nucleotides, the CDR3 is TGTGCCAGCAGTGACCAAACCGGGACAGGGGGAAACACCATATATTTT. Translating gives CASSDQTGTGGNTIYF.

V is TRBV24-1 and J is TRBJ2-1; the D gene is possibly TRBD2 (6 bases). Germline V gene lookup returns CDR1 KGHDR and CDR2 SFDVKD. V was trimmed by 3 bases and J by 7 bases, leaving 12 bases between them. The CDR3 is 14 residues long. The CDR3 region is CATSDTGELNEQFF. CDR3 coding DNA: TGTGCCACCAGTGATACGGGGGAATTAAATGAGCAGTTCTTC.

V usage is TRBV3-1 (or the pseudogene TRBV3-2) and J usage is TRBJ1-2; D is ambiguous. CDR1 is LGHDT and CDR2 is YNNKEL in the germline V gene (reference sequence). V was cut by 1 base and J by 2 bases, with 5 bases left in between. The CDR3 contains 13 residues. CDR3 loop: CASSQVGNYGYTF. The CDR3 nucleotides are TGTGCCAGCAGCCAAGTGGGCAACTATGGCTACACCTTC.

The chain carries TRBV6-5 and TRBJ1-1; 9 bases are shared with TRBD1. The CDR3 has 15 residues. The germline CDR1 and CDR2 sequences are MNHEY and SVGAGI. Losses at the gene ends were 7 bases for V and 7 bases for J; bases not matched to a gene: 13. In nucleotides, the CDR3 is TGTGCCAGCAAGAGCCCCTACAGGGGGCACGGTGAAGCTTTCTTT. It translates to CASKSPYRGHGEAFF.

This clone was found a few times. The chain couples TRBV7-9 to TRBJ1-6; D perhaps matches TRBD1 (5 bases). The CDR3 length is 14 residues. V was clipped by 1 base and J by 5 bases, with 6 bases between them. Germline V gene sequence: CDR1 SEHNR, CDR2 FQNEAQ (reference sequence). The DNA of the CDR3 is TGTGCCAGCAGCTTAGGGGGGGATAATTCACCCCTCCACTTT. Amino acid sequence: CASSLGGDNSPLHF.

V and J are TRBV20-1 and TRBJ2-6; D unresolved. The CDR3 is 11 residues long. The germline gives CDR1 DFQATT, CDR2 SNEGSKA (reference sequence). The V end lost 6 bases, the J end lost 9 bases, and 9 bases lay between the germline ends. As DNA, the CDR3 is TGCAGTGCCCCTAACCTCAACGTCCTGACTTTC. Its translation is CSAPNLNVLTF.

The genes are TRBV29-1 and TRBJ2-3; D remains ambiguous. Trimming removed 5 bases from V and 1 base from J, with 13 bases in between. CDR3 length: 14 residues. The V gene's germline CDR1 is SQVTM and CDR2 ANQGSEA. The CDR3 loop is CSVLRASRTDTQYF. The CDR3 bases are TGCAGCGTTCTGCGAGCGAGCCGCACAGATACGCAGTATTTT.

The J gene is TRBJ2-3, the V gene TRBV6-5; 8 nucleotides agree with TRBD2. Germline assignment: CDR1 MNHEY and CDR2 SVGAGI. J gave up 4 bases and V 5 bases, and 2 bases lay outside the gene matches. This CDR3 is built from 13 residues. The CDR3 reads CASSPGGSDTQYF. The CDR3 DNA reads TGTGCCAGCAGTCCGGGGGGGTCAGATACGCAGTATTTT.

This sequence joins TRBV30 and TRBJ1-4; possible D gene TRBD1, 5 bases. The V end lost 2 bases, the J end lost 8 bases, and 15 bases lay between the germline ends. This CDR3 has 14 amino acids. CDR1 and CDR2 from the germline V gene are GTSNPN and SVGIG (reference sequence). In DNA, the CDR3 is TGTGCCTGGAGTTACCGGGGGGAAGGAGAAAAACTGTTTTTT. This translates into CAWSYRGEGEKLFF.

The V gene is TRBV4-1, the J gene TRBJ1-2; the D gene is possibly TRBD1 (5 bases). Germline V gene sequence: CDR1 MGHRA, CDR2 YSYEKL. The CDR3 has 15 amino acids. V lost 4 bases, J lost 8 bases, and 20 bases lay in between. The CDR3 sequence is CASSRLLQGERGYTF. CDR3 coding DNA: TGCGCCAGCAGCCGATTACTTCAAGGGGAAAGAGGCTACACCTTC.

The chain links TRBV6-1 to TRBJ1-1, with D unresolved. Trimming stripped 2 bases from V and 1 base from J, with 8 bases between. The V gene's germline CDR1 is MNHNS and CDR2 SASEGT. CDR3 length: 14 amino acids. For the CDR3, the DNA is TGTGCCAGCAGTGAACGGTTGCCGAACACTGAAGCTTTCTTT. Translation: CASSERLPNTEAFF.